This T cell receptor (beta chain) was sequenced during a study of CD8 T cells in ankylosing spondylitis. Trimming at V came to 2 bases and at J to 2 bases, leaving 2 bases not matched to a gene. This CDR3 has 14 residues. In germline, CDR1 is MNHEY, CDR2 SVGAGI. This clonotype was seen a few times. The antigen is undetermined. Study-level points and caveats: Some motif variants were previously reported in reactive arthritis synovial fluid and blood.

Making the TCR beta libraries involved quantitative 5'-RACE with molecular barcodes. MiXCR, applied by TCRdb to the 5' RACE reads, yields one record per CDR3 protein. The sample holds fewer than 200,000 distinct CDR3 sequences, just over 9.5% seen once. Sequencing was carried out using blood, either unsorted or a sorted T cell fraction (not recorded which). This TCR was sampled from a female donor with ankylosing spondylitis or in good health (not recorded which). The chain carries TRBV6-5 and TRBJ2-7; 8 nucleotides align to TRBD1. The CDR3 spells CASSYGQGPYEQYF. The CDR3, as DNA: TGTGCCAGCAGTTACGGACAGGGCCCCTACGAGCAGTACTTC.